A single sample gave rise to the 29 T cell receptor beta chains below, sequenced in a study of T cells in Graves' hyperthyroidism and ophthalmopathy (dated by TCRdb to the late 2010s). The library came from multiplex PCR. TCRdb names Illumina HiSeq 2000 as the instrument used. The TCR beta CDR3 regions were amplified from the RNA transcripts. The TCR CDR3 was subjected to a first round of RT-PCR using the HTBI primer set and the Qiagen OneStep RT-PCR kit. The public reads were reanalyzed by TCRdb: fastp trimming at Q25, MiXCR alignment, in-frame beta chains only. When rows share a CDR3 protein, they turn into one entry using the most common DNA and genes. The sample table contains some 370,000 distinct CDR3 sequences; only one count was recorded for about a sixth of them. The ten top clones hold 34% of the sample. The sample taken for sequencing was blood. The receptor source for this set is a young woman with Graves' hyperthyroidism that later progressed to Graves' ophthalmopathy.

The rearrangement uses TRBV29-1 and TRBJ1-2; D is perhaps TRBD1 (6 bases). CDR3 length: 17 amino acids. Germline V gene sequence: CDR1 SQVTM, CDR2 ANQGSEA. The V end was cut by 7 bases, the J end by 0 bases, with 24 bases between. This chain's CDR3 is CSAKRYVTGRANYGYTF. For the CDR3, the DNA is TGCAGCGCGAAGCGTTATGTAACAGGGCGAGCTAACTATGGCTACACCTTC.

This clonotype was seen repeatedly, ten times or more. The chain joins TRBV2 to TRBJ1-1, with 9 bases that match TRBD1. Germline trimming cut 8 bases from V and 2 bases from J; bases unmatched to any gene: 6. The V gene's germline CDR1 is SNHLY and CDR2 FYNNEI. The CDR3 runs 14 residues. The CDR3 DNA reads as TGTGCCAGCCCCCGACAGGGGGAAAACACTGAAGCTTTCTTT. Its translation: CASPRQGENTEAFF.

This clonotype showed up just a few times. The chain has TRBV28 and TRBJ1-2; possibly TRBD1 for D (6 bases). The CDR3 spans 15 residues. Germline CDR1 MDHEN, CDR2 SYDVKM. V lost 5 bases and J lost 0, with 13 bases in between. The CDR3: CASSTHRASNYGYTF. CDR3 bases: TGTGCCAGCAGTACCCACAGGGCTTCTAACTATGGCTACACCTTC.

This clonotype was observed at least ten times. The rearrangement joins TRBV12-3 or TRBV12-4 to TRBJ2-5; TRBD2 might be the D (7 bases). This CDR3 has 16 amino acids. V dropped 3 bases and J dropped 3 bases, with 17 bases sitting between them. The CDR3 sequence: CASSFRAGARKETQYF. In DNA, the CDR3 is TGTGCCAGCAGTTTTCGGGCGGGGGCGAGGAAAGAGACCCAGTACTTC.

J is TRBJ2-3 and V is TRBV2; TRBD2 aligns across 7 bases. Germline CDR1 reads SNHLY; CDR2 reads FYNNEI. Unmatched junction bases numbered 13, after V lost 11 bases and J lost 2 bases. The CDR3 length is 15 residues. CDR3 sequence reads: CARGGKGSATDTQYF. CDR3 bases: TGTGCCCGGGGAGGGAAAGGGTCGGCCACAGATACGCAGTATTTT.

About this clonotype itself: A much larger clone sits a single nucleotide away, making a read error possible. The J gene is TRBJ2-3, the V gene TRBV5-1; 10 nucleotides match TRBD2. This CDR3 has 14 amino acids. V lost 7 bases and J lost 1; bases outside the gene matches: 3. From germline, CDR1 is SGHRS and CDR2 YFSETQ. In DNA form, the CDR3 reads TGCGCCAGCGGACTAGCGGATTGCACAGATACGCAGTATTTT. Translated, it gives CASGLADCTDTQYF. The variable domain in full, completed from reference TRBV5-1 and TRBJ2-3, reads KAGVTQTPRYLIKTRGQQVTLSCSPISGHRSVSWYQQTPGQGLQFLFEYFSETQRNKGNFPGRFSGRQFSNSRSEMNVSTLELGDSALYLCASGLADCTDTQYFGPGTRLTVL.

Ten or more counts support this clonotype. This rearrangement joins TRBV28 to TRBJ2-1; D perhaps matches TRBD1 (5 bases). Germline V gene lookup returns CDR1 MDHEN and CDR2 SYDVKM. CDR3 length: 18 amino acids. V dropped 1 base and J dropped 4 bases, with 20 bases sitting between them. The CDR3 sequence is CASSLFSVGHGLYNEQFF. CDR3 nucleotides: TGTGCCAGCAGTTTATTTTCGGTCGGACACGGGCTATACAATGAGCAGTTCTTC.

The table lists this clonotype with many counts. The chain combines TRBV11-2 with TRBJ2-3, with 12 bases fitting TRBD2. Looked up from germline, CDR1 is SGHAT and CDR2 is FQNNGV. The ends lost 5 bases at V and 2 bases at J; junction bases unmatched: 5. The CDR3 is 16 amino acids. The DNA of the CDR3 is TGTGCCAGCAGCCACGGACTAGCGGGGACCACAGATACGCAGTATTTT. Its translation: CASSHGLAGTTDTQYF.

The chain employs TRBV29-1 and TRBJ2-5; TRBD1 matches 10 bases. V lost 3 bases and J lost 0; bases outside the gene matches: 7. There are 16 residues in the CDR3. Germline assignment: CDR1 SQVTM and CDR2 ANQGSEA. CDR3 region: CSVESTGTGDQETQYF. CDR3 nucleotide sequence: TGCAGCGTTGAGTCAACCGGGACAGGGGACCAAGAGACCCAGTACTTC.

This clonotype came up many times. This chain connects TRBV24-1 to TRBJ2-1; 8 bases map to TRBD1. The CDR3 covers 15 residues. Germline-derived CDR1 and CDR2 are KGHDR and SFDVKD. The J segment lost 3 bases and the V segment lost 1 base, leaving 1 base of the junction unmatched. CDR3: CATSDLGQGYNEQFF. CDR3 bases: TGTGCCACCAGTGATTTAGGACAGGGCTACAATGAGCAGTTCTTC.

This clonotype was detected ten times or more. The chain recombines TRBV9 with TRBJ2-2; 9 positions match TRBD1. Per germline, CDR1 SGDLS and CDR2 YYNGEE. V trimming: 3 bases; J trimming: 0 bases; junction bases outside the gene matches: 0. The CDR3 has 15 residues. The CDR3 loop reads CASSDRGPNTGELFF. CDR3 bases: TGTGCCAGCAGCGACAGGGGGCCGAACACCGGGGAGCTGTTTTTT.

The chain joins TRBV7-2 to TRBJ1-6, with D unresolved. This CDR3 is built from 16 residues. V lost 5 bases to trimming and J lost 7 bases, with 18 bases between them. The V gene's germline CDR1 is SGHTA and CDR2 FQGNSA. The CDR3 here is CASSIETDYTNSPLHF. In DNA, the CDR3 is TGTGCCAGCAGCATAGAGACGGACTATACCAATTCACCCCTCCACTTT.

The sample holds many counts of this clonotype. The chain's CDR3 is CASSLWTGEAFF. In DNA, the CDR3 is TGCGCCAGCAGTCTATGGACAGGGGAAGCTTTCTTT. The genes are TRBV10-2 and TRBJ1-1, with TRBD1 matching 8 bases. The germline V gene encodes CDR1 WSHSY and CDR2 SAAADI. This CDR3 has 12 residues. V lost 5 bases, J lost 8 bases, and 4 bases stayed unmatched.

This clonotype showed up many times. The rearrangement joins TRBV5-1 to TRBJ2-2; D gene unclear. This CDR3 has 16 amino acids. CDR1 is SGHRS, CDR2 YFSETQ, per germline. V was clipped by 1 base and J by 1 base, with 11 bases between them. The CDR3 DNA reads TGCGCCAGCAGCTTGTTCGTGGGTGTGAACACCGGGGAGCTGTTTTTT. Protein product: CASSLFVGVNTGELFF.

In its sample, this clonotype was seen many times. The genes are TRBV27 and TRBJ2-2; D gene ambiguous. Looked up from germline, CDR1 is MNHEY and CDR2 is SMNVEV (reference sequence). The CDR3 has 13 residues. The V gene lost 2 bases and the J gene lost 6 bases, with 7 bases spanning the gap. This CDR3 reads CASSLVGSGELFF. The CDR3, as DNA: TGTGCCAGCAGTTTAGTAGGGTCCGGGGAGCTGTTTTTT.

Concerning this clonotype itself: A much larger clone sits a single nucleotide away, making a read error possible. The V call is TRBV20-1, the J call TRBJ2-1; D gene ambiguous. Trimming removed 1 base at V and 14 bases at J, with 15 bases between. CDR1 and CDR2 (germline): DFQATT, SNEGSKA (reference sequence). This CDR3 comprises 12 residues. CDR3 nucleotides: TGCAGTGCTAGAGGTCCCGGGCGGTCCAAGTTCTTC. It translates to CSARGPGRSKFF.

This clonotype came up many times. This sequence joins TRBV29-1 and TRBJ1-1; D is ambiguous. V was trimmed by 2 bases and J by 2 bases, leaving 12 bases between them. The CDR3 runs 14 residues. Germline V gives CDR1 SQVTM, CDR2 ANQGSEA. For the CDR3, the DNA is TGCAGCGTTGAATCCAGAGTTAGCAACACTGAAGCTTTCTTT. Translated, it gives CSVESRVSNTEAFF.

V gene TRBV13 combines with J gene TRBJ2-3; 9 positions match TRBD2. The CDR3 consists of 15 residues. Germline loops: CDR1 PRHDT, CDR2 FYEKMQ (reference sequence). The trim removed 3 bases at V and 5 bases at J, leaving 6 bases unmatched. DNA of the CDR3: TGTGCCAGCAGCTTCGGAGCGGGAGGTAGAGATACGCAGTATTTT. Residues: CASSFGAGGRDTQYF. Drawing the rest from reference TRBV13 and TRBJ2-3, the complete variable domain is AAGVIQSPRHLIKEKRETATLKCYPIPRHDTVYWYQQGPGQDPQFLISFYEKMQSDKGSIPDRFSAQQFSDYHSELNMSSLELGDSALYFCASSFGAGGRDTQYFGPGTRLTVL.

This clonotype occurred once. The rearrangement links TRBV7-9 to TRBJ2-7; D is unresolved. Germline lookup yields CDR1 SEHNR and CDR2 FQNEAQ (reference sequence). CDR3 length equals 15 residues. The V end was cut by 5 bases, the J end by 6 bases, with 20 bases between. The CDR3 nucleotides read TGTGCCAGCAGCCGTCCTAGGGCATCACCCGGCGAGCAGTACTTC. It specifies CASSRPRASPGEQYF.

This clonotype came up many times. J is TRBJ1-1 and V is TRBV28; D possibly corresponds to TRBD1 (6 bases). Per the germline V gene, CDR1 is MDHEN and CDR2 is SYDVKM. V shed 8 bases and J shed 5 bases, with 18 bases lying between them. The length of the CDR3 is 14 residues. CDR3 region: CASDPGQLGTEAFF. As DNA, the CDR3 is TGTGCCAGCGACCCCGGACAGCTTGGGACTGAAGCTTTCTTT.

The chain combines TRBV28 with TRBJ2-5; weak D call: TRBD1 (6 bases). The CDR3 consists of 15 residues. V lost 3 bases and J lost 4, with 15 bases in between. Germline V gene lookup returns CDR1 MDHEN and CDR2 SYDVKM. Here the CDR3 reads CASSLSDRSPETQYF. In DNA, the CDR3 is TGTGCCAGCAGTTTGTCCGACAGGTCGCCAGAGACCCAGTACTTC.

This clonotype showed up many times. This chain links TRBV10-3 with TRBJ2-7, with D tentatively TRBD1 (5 bases). Trimming took off 0 bases at V and 1 base at J, with 10 bases between the two ends. Germline assignment: CDR1 ENHRY and CDR2 SYGVKD. This CDR3 contains 15 residues. The CDR3 DNA reads as TGTGCCATCAGTGAGTCGAGGACACGTTCCTACGAGCAGTACTTC. This gives the protein CAISESRTRSYEQYF.

At least ten counts were recorded for this clonotype. This chain uses TRBV14 with TRBJ1-6; D not certain. Germline loops: CDR1 SGHDN, CDR2 FVKESK. CDR3 length equals 13 residues. Trimming took 5 bases from V and 8 from J, leaving 10 bases between them. CDR3 in amino acids: CASSAVSHSPLHF. As DNA, the CDR3 is TGTGCCAGCAGCGCGGTCTCCCATTCACCCCTCCACTTT.

In this sample, this clonotype turned up many times. This sequence joins TRBV11-2 and TRBJ2-3; D not resolved. The CDR3 has 14 amino acids. Trimming left V 0 bases short and J 4 bases short, with 8 bases between. Per germline, CDR1 SGHAT and CDR2 FQNNGV. DNA of the CDR3: TGTGCCAGCAGCTTAGAATACGGCGCAGATACGCAGTATTTT. This translates into CASSLEYGADTQYF.

This clonotype was detected ten times or more. This chain uses TRBV19 with TRBJ1-2, with D possibly matching TRBD1 (6 bases). Germline V CDR1 and CDR2: LNHDA, SQIVND (reference sequence). Trimming pared 5 bases from V and 4 bases from J, leaving 20 bases between. The CDR3 covers 16 residues. The CDR3 DNA reads TGTGCCAGTAGTCCGAGCCCGGGACACGCGATCTATGGCTACACCTTC. Protein: CASSPSPGHAIYGYTF.

V gene TRBV5-4 combines with J gene TRBJ2-3, with D possibly being TRBD1 or TRBD2 (5 bases each). V dropped 0 bases and J dropped 2 bases, with 10 bases sitting between them. CDR3 length: 15 amino acids. Germline V gene sequence: CDR1 SGHNT, CDR2 YYREEE (reference sequence). CDR3 in amino acids: CASSLAQGPTDTQYF. The DNA for the CDR3 is TGTGCCAGCAGCTTGGCCCAGGGACCCACAGATACGCAGTATTTT.

A single count supports this clonotype. Given a much more abundant clone one base away, this may be a read error. The chain employs TRBV6-1 and TRBJ2-1, with TRBD2 as a possible D gene (6 bases). The V end was cut by 2 bases, the J end by 3 bases, with 14 bases between. The CDR3 runs 16 residues. CDR1 is MNHNS and CDR2 is SASEGT in the germline V gene. The CDR3 DNA reads TGTGCCAGCAGTGAACGACTAGACCTTCGCTACAATGAGCAGTTCTTC. It encodes CASSERLDLRYNEQFF.

This clonotype came up many times. The J gene is TRBJ2-1, the V gene TRBV28; D may be TRBD1 (5 bases). Germline values: CDR1 MDHEN, CDR2 SYDVKM. V lost 6 bases to trimming and J lost 7 bases, with 13 bases between them. CDR3 length equals 13 residues. This CDR3 reads CASSHRQTNEQFF. CDR3 nucleotides: TGTGCCAGCAGCCACCGACAGACGAATGAGCAGTTCTTC.

At least ten counts were recorded for this clonotype. The CDR3 region is CASSDGLAVVYEQYF. The DNA of the CDR3 is TGTGCCAGCAGCGACGGACTAGCTGTCGTCTACGAGCAGTACTTC. The J gene is TRBJ2-7, the V gene TRBV6-2 or TRBV6-3, with 8 bases lining up with TRBD2. The V gene's germline CDR1 is MNHEY and CDR2 SVGEGT. V lost 6 bases to trimming and J lost 3 bases; unmatched junction nucleotides: 10. CDR3 size: 15 residues.